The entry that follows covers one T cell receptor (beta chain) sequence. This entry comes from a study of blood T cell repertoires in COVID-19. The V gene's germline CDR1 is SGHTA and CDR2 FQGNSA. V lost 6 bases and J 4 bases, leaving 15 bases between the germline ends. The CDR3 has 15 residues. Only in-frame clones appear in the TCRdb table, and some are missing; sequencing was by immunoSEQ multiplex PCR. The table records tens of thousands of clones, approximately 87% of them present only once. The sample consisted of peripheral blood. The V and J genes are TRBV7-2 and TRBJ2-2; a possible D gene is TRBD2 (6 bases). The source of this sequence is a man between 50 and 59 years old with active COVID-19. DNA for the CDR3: TGTGCCAGCAGTCGAGGACGGGGAGGCACCGGGGAGCTGTTTTTT. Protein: CASSRGRGGTGELFF.